Presented here are 26 T cell receptor beta chains from one specimen sequenced in a study of blood T cell repertoires in COVID-19. Here immunoSEQ multiplex PCR was the method, and the copy in TCRdb shows in-frame clones only, minus some. This sample carries 450,000 to 500,000 clones, over 75% of them seen once, and the ten largest clones take about 3.2%. What was sequenced was peripheral blood. The source is a human donor in a cohort sampled during active COVID-19.

The chain employs TRBV7-9 and TRBJ1-3; the D gene is possibly TRBD1 (5 bases). V was clipped by 5 bases and J by 4 bases, with 12 bases between them. Germline V gene lookup returns CDR1 SEHNR and CDR2 FQNEAQ (reference sequence). This CDR3 contains 14 residues. CDR3 sequence (DNA): TGTGCCAGCAGCCCCCCCGGGGGGGGAAACACCATATATTTT. Protein product: CASSPPGGGNTIYF.

The CDR3 DNA reads TGTGCCAGCACCCCCCTGCGGGGCAATGAGCAGTTCTTC. Amino acid sequence: CASTPLRGNEQFF. The rearrangement joins TRBV2 to TRBJ2-1; possible D gene TRBD2, 6 bases. This CDR3 is built from 13 residues. The V end lost 7 bases, the J end lost 6 bases, and 13 bases lay between the germline ends. In germline, CDR1 is SNHLY, CDR2 FYNNEI.

This chain uses TRBV18 with TRBJ2-7, with D possibly TRBD1 on 5 matching bases. Germline V CDR1 and CDR2: KGHSH, LQKENI. Trimming removed 2 bases from V and 0 bases from J, with 8 bases in between. The CDR3 sequence is 14 residues long. In DNA form, the CDR3 reads TGTGCCAGCTCACCATCAGGGAACTCCTACGAGCAGTACTTC. Protein sequence: CASSPSGNSYEQYF. Using reference TRBV18 and TRBJ2-7 for the parts outside the CDR3, the full variable domain is NAGVMQNPRHLVRRRGQEARLRCSPMKGHSHVYWYRQLPEEGLKFMVYLQKENIIDESGMPKERFSAEFPKEGPSILRIQQVVRGDSAAYFCASSPSGNSYEQYFGPGTRLTVT.

V gene TRBV6-2 or TRBV6-3 combines with J gene TRBJ1-1; a weak D match, TRBD1 (6 bases). The CDR3 contains 12 residues. CDR1 is MNHEY, CDR2 SVGEGT, per germline. The V end lost 6 bases, the J end lost 5 bases, and 10 bases lay between the germline ends. CDR3 loop: CASSPQGTEAFF. The CDR3 nucleotides are TGTGCCAGCAGCCCACAGGGAACTGAAGCTTTCTTT.

V gene TRBV3-1 (or the pseudogene TRBV3-2) combines with J gene TRBJ1-4; 7 bases fit TRBD1. After removal of 4 bases from V and 7 bases from J, the junction contained 9 bases not matched to a gene. CDR3 length: 15 amino acids. Germline V gene sequence: CDR1 LGHDT, CDR2 YNNKEL (reference sequence). The CDR3 DNA follows: TGTGCCAGCAGCCTTTCGGGACAGCCCTTTGAAAAACTGTTTTTT. This translates into CASSLSGQPFEKLFF.

The V gene is TRBV9, the J gene TRBJ2-1; D is perhaps TRBD2 (6 bases). CDR3 length: 14 amino acids. Germline values: CDR1 SGDLS, CDR2 YYNGEE. V was cut by 3 bases and J by 10 bases, with 17 bases left in between. The CDR3 DNA reads as TGTGCCAGCAGCGGGACTGGGGGGTCGCGCGAGCAGTTCTTC. This codes for CASSGTGGSREQFF.

The chain has TRBV5-6 and TRBJ2-5; a weak D match, TRBD2 (6 bases). V lost 4 bases, J lost 1 base, and 14 bases lay in between. Germline V gives CDR1 SGHDT, CDR2 YYEEEE. The CDR3 covers 15 residues. The CDR3 nucleotides read TGTGCCAGCAGCGGACTCGGAGGGGTCCAAGAGACCCAGTACTTC. Encoded protein: CASSGLGGVQETQYF.

The CDR3 region is CAITSDSPNTEAFF. In nucleotides, the CDR3 is TGTGCCATCACTAGTGACAGCCCGAACACTGAAGCTTTCTTT. The rearrangement uses TRBV10-3 and TRBJ1-1; tentative D call: TRBD1 (5 bases). This CDR3 has 14 amino acids. Trimming cost V 7 bases and J 1 base, with 13 bases left between them. The V gene's germline CDR1 is ENHRY and CDR2 SYGVKD.

This sequence joins TRBV5-1 and TRBJ2-5; D is unclear. CDR1 and CDR2 (germline): SGHRS, YFSETQ. CDR3 length equals 12 residues. V lost 2 bases and J lost 5, with 7 bases in between. This CDR3 reads CASSFGWETQYF. Here the CDR3 DNA reads TGCGCCAGCAGCTTCGGTTGGGAGACCCAGTACTTC.

This clone was picked up one time. The chain links TRBV6-4 to TRBJ1-1, with D tentatively TRBD1 (6 bases). Trimming shortened V by 7 bases and J by 4 bases, and 13 bases separated the two germline ends. Germline loops: CDR1 MRHNA, CDR2 SNTAGT. This CDR3 is built from 13 residues. CDR3 sequence (DNA): TGTGCCAGCAAACAGGGATCGAGCACTGAAGCTTTCTTT. Translated: CASKQGSSTEAFF.

This chain connects TRBV19 to TRBJ2-3; a weak D match, TRBD1 (7 bases). This CDR3 contains 15 residues. Germline assignment: CDR1 LNHDA and CDR2 SQIVND (reference sequence). Between the trimmed V and J ends, which lost 7 bases and 2 bases, there was a span of 16 bases. The CDR3 is CASTAVRGATDTQYF. For the CDR3, the DNA is TGTGCCAGTACCGCTGTCAGGGGGGCCACAGATACGCAGTATTTT.

V usage is TRBV4-3 and J usage is TRBJ2-7, with D uncertain. This CDR3 has 17 amino acids. Germline-derived CDR1 and CDR2 are LGHNA and YSLEER. V gave up 0 bases and J gave up 6 bases, with 21 bases separating them. The CDR3 DNA follows: TGCGCCAGCAGCCAAGAAAAGGTTCCGGCAGCGAGGAGCGAGCAGTACTTC. Encoded protein: CASSQEKVPAARSEQYF.

The chain uses TRBV19 and TRBJ2-3, with 14 bases aligning to TRBD2. Germline CDR1 and CDR2: LNHDA and SQIVND (reference sequence). The CDR3 runs to 15 residues. V was pared by 6 bases and J by 10 bases, with 9 bases of the junction left unmatched. The CDR3, as DNA: TGTGCCAGTAGCGGACTAGCGGGAGGTGGACGGTCGCAGTATTTT. It specifies CASSGLAGGGRSQYF.

The chain couples TRBV19 to TRBJ2-5; possibly TRBD2 for D (6 bases). Per the germline V gene, CDR1 is LNHDA and CDR2 is SQIVND (reference sequence). Between the trimmed V and J ends, which lost 3 bases and 5 bases, there was a span of 13 bases. The CDR3 is 14 amino acids. The CDR3 spells CASSIIAGRETQYF. The CDR3 nucleotides read TGTGCCAGTAGTATTATCGCGGGGCGGGAGACCCAGTACTTC.

CDR3 loop: CASSMRGRNTEAFF. The CDR3 DNA reads TGTGCCAGTAGCATGCGGGGGCGAAACACTGAAGCTTTCTTT. The chain recombines TRBV19 with TRBJ1-1; TRBD1 might be the D (6 bases). The CDR3 consists of 14 residues. CDR1 and CDR2 (germline): LNHDA, SQIVND (reference sequence). V gave up 6 bases and J gave up 2 bases, with 13 bases separating them.

This chain joins TRBV9 and TRBJ1-3, with D possibly matching TRBD1 (5 bases). Trimming took 4 bases from V and 0 from J, leaving 14 bases between them. CDR3 length equals 16 residues. Per germline, CDR1 SGDLS and CDR2 YYNGEE. CDR3 sequence: CASSPPGLNSGNTIYF. The CDR3 bases are TGTGCCAGCAGCCCTCCAGGGCTCAACTCTGGAAACACCATATATTTT. The variable domain in full, with the rest retrieved from reference TRBV9 and TRBJ1-3, is DSGVTQTPKHLITATGQRVTLRCSPRSGDLSVYWYQQSLDQGLQFLIQYYNGEERAKGNILERFSAQQFPDLHSELNLSSLELGDSALYFCASSPPGLNSGNTIYFGEGSWLTVV.

The chain links TRBV10-3 to TRBJ1-1; D is undetermined. Germline-derived CDR1 and CDR2 are ENHRY and SYGVKD. Deletions cut 6 bases from V and 5 bases from J, with 16 bases between. CDR3 length: 14 residues. The CDR3 DNA sequence: TGTGCCATCAGCGTAGGCGGGAGGGAAACTGAAGCTTTCTTT. It is translated as CAISVGGRETEAFF.

The chain has TRBV25-1 and TRBJ2-2; possible D gene TRBD1, 5 bases. The CDR3 runs 14 residues. The germline V and J ends were trimmed by 3 bases and 3 bases, with 8 bases remaining between them. Looked up from germline, CDR1 is MGHDK and CDR2 is SYGVNS. The CDR3 sequence is CASSDQGYTGELFF. As DNA, the CDR3 is TGTGCCAGCAGTGATCAGGGATACACCGGGGAGCTGTTTTTT.

The chain recombines TRBV28 with TRBJ2-7; D gene ambiguous. Trimming took 4 bases from V and 9 from J, leaving 16 bases between them. The CDR3 is 13 residues long. Germline V gives CDR1 MDHEN, CDR2 SYDVKM. The CDR3 loop reads CASSYRVENGQYF. The CDR3 nucleotides are TGTGCCAGCAGTTACCGCGTAGAAAACGGGCAGTACTTC.

The chain combines TRBV27 with TRBJ2-7; possible D gene TRBD1, 6 bases. Germline CDR1 and CDR2: MNHEY and SMNVEV (reference sequence). Between the trimmed V and J ends, which lost 6 bases and 4 bases, there was a span of 19 bases. The CDR3 loop spans 15 amino acids. The CDR3, as DNA: TGTGCCAGCAGCCCCACGTGGGGGCGCAGGTACGAGCAGTACTTC. This codes for CASSPTWGRRYEQYF.

The rearrangement links TRBV19 to TRBJ2-7; no definite D call. The V gene's germline CDR1 is LNHDA and CDR2 SQIVND (reference sequence). This CDR3 is built from 15 residues. Trimming took 5 bases from V and 3 from J, leaving 17 bases between them. This chain's CDR3 is CASSLRENELYEQYF. The CDR3 nucleotides read TGTGCCAGTAGTCTCCGAGAGAACGAGCTCTACGAGCAGTACTTC.

Comment on this clone: Germline and junction disagree at one end, which may indicate a read error. The chain uses TRBV18 and TRBJ2-5, with a possible D match to TRBD1 (6 bases). CDR3 length: 14 amino acids. The V gene's germline CDR1 is KGHSH and CDR2 LQKENI. CDR3 DNA sequence: TGTGCCAGCTCTCCACGTGGGGGCAAAGAGACCCAGTACTTC. Amino acid sequence: CASSPRGGKETQYF.

The chain is built from TRBV19 and TRBJ1-6; 8 bases are a match to TRBD1. Germline loops: CDR1 LNHDA, CDR2 SQIVND (reference sequence). Germline trimming cut 6 bases from V and 6 bases from J; bases unmatched to any gene: 4. The CDR3 contains 14 residues. CDR3 nucleotide sequence: TGTGCCAGTAGCCGGACAGGGCGTAATTCACCCCTCCACTTT. Translation gives CASSRTGRNSPLHF.

V gene TRBV7-3 combines with J gene TRBJ2-6; 9 positions agree with TRBD2. CDR1 and CDR2 from the germline V gene are SGHTA and FQGTGA. CDR3 size: 18 residues. The V gene end was trimmed by 4 bases and the J gene end by 0 bases; junction bases not matched to a gene: 7. The CDR3 DNA is TGTGCCAGCAGCTCCCGGACTAGCGACGGCTCTGGGGCCAACGTCCTGACTTTC. It encodes CASSSRTSDGSGANVLTF.

This clone came up once. The V and J genes are TRBV29-1 and TRBJ1-1; 8 bases align to TRBD1. There are 14 residues in the CDR3. CDR1 is SQVTM and CDR2 is ANQGSEA in the germline V gene. V was clipped by 0 bases and J by 4 bases; unmatched bases: 4. The chain's CDR3 is CSVEDPRGPTEAFF. DNA for the CDR3: TGCAGCGTTGAAGATCCCAGGGGGCCCACTGAAGCTTTCTTT.

A single count supports this clone. The rearrangement joins TRBV6-5 to TRBJ1-2; TRBD1 matches 7 bases. The CDR3 spans 15 residues. V shed 3 bases and J 2 bases; nucleotides not matched to a gene: 6. Germline V gene data show CDR1 as MNHEY and CDR2 as SVGAGI. CDR3 loop: CASSYLRTGNYGYTF. Here the CDR3 DNA reads TGTGCCAGCAGTTATCTAAGGACAGGCAACTATGGCTACACCTTC.